This T cell receptor (beta chain) was identified during a study of CD8 T cells in Susac syndrome. Germline CDR1 and CDR2: DFQATT and SNEGSKA (reference sequence). This CDR3 has 15 amino acids. V was trimmed by 6 bases and J by 0 bases, leaving 15 bases between them. When the RNA was reverse transcribed, random hexamers were used with an input of roughly 0.45 to 1 ug. MiXCR, run by TCRdb on the immunoSEQ multiplex PCR reads, gives a single entry per CDR3 protein. The sample consists of about 100,000 distinct CDR3 sequences, 95% of them appearing once. Sequencing was carried out using CD8+ T cells from PBMCs. This chain connects TRBV20-1 to TRBJ2-1; the D gene is possibly TRBD2 (6 bases). The receptor's source is a human donor with Susac syndrome. CDR3 loop: CSAPSVTGSYNEQFF. In nucleotides, the CDR3 is TGCAGTGCCCCTAGCGTGACCGGCTCCTACAATGAGCAGTTCTTC.